The source of this T cell receptor beta chain is a study of shared T cell receptors in the human thymus. TCRdb's table, derived via immunoSEQ multiplex PCR, lists solely in-frame clones and lacks some. This table holds under 700,000 clones, roughly 74% found once. From germline, CDR1 is SGHDN and CDR2 FVKESK. This CDR3 comprises 19 residues. The ends lost 4 bases at V and 3 bases at J; junction bases unmatched: 17. The data also belong to a second study, concerning human thymus T cells.

This TCR was recovered from a boy less than two years old with a congenital heart defect. This sequence joins TRBV14 and TRBJ1-2; the match to TRBD1 covers 10 bases. Source material: thymocytes. The CDR3 DNA reads TGTGCCAGCAGCCCAATTGTCCGGGACAGGGGACGCCGGTACTATGGCTACACCTTC. Translating gives CASSPIVRDRGRRYYGYTF.